The sequence of this T cell receptor beta chain was determined in a study of Ad26.COV2.S vaccination and SARS-CoV-2 variants. Indicated treatment: around 19 received Ad26.COV2.S at low or high dose, single or two shots; 5 received placebo; per-sample allocation not given. All samples were drawn on day 63, counting from the first vaccine or placebo injection. In its sample, this clone was seen once. Per the germline V gene, CDR1 is DFQATT and CDR2 is SNEGSKA (reference sequence). There are 13 residues in the CDR3. The germline V and J ends were trimmed by 3 bases and 0 bases, with 9 bases remaining between them. Assay: immunoSEQ multiplex PCR; the TCRdb copy retains only in-frame clones and omits some. This table has some 480,000 clones, roughly 89% appearing once.

This clonotype originated in a person between 18 and 65 years old who received the Ad26.COV2.S COVID-19 vaccine or a placebo. The chain has TRBV20-1 and TRBJ2-7; no reliable D call. The source was peripheral blood, collected in a trial of Ad26.COV2.S vaccine versus placebo. The CDR3 sequence: CSASRRPSYEQYF. CDR3 sequence (DNA): TGCAGTGCTAGTCGGCGTCCCTCCTACGAGCAGTACTTC.